The 9 T cell receptor beta chains reported below all come from one sample, sequenced in a study of CD8 T cells in ankylosing spondylitis. TCRdb independently ran MiXCR on the 5' RACE reads; one entry per CDR3 protein. The profile shows more than 95,000 distinct CDR3 sequences, 8% to 10% of them singletons. Source material: blood, either unsorted or a sorted T cell fraction (not recorded which). These receptors all stem from a male donor with ankylosing spondylitis or in good health (not recorded which).

This clonotype was recorded at least ten times. The chain is built from TRBV12-3 or TRBV12-4 and TRBJ2-7; the D gene could be TRBD1 or TRBD2 (5 bases each). Trimming took off 6 bases at V and 6 bases at J, with 24 bases between the two ends. The CDR3 is 16 residues long. The CDR3 spells CASSPDRDVGLGEQYF. The CDR3 coding sequence is TGTGCCAGCAGCCCTGATAGGGACGTCGGTTTGGGCGAGCAGTACTTC.

This clonotype was recorded once. This may arise from a read error, as a much more abundant clone is one base away. This sequence joins TRBV7-9 and TRBJ2-1; 8 bases are a match to TRBD1. The germline V gene encodes CDR1 SEHNR and CDR2 FQNEAQ (reference sequence). The CDR3 loop spans 15 amino acids. DNA of the CDR3: TGTGCCAGCAGCCCGGACAGGGTGACCTACAATGCGCAGTTCTTC. This encodes CASSPDRVTYNAQFF.

Many counts were recorded for this clonotype. The chain carries TRBV18 and TRBJ2-6; TRBD1 is a possible D gene (6 bases). The CDR3 contains 16 residues. The germline V gene has CDR1 KGHSH and CDR2 LQKENI. V dropped 3 bases and J dropped 0 bases, with 9 bases sitting between them. The CDR3: CASSPGQSSGANVLTF. In DNA form, the CDR3 reads TGTGCCAGCTCACCGGGACAAAGCTCTGGGGCCAACGTCCTGACTTTC.

The chain links TRBV29-1 to TRBJ2-5; a weak D match, TRBD2 (5 bases). CDR1 and CDR2 from the germline V gene are SQVTM and ANQGSEA. Trimming left V 7 bases short and J 7 bases short, with 10 bases between. This CDR3 is 10 amino acids long. CDR3 coding DNA: TGCAGCGGCTATGCGGGGACCCAGTACTTC. Its translation is CSGYAGTQYF.

The CDR3 sequence is CASSSPLAVGAFF. As DNA, the CDR3 is TGTGCCAGCAGCTCCCCCCTCGCAGTCGGAGCTTTCTTT. The genes are TRBV7-9 and TRBJ1-1; the D is unclear. Trimming shortened V by 4 bases and J by 10 bases, and 16 bases separated the two germline ends. Germline V CDR1 and CDR2: SEHNR, FQNEAQ (reference sequence). CDR3 length: 13 amino acids.

This clonotype was counted at least ten times. The rearrangement links TRBV29-1 to TRBJ1-5; D possibly corresponds to TRBD1 (6 bases). V was trimmed by 2 bases and J by 4 bases, leaving 9 bases between them. Looked up from germline, CDR1 is SQVTM and CDR2 is ANQGSEA. The CDR3 covers 13 residues. The CDR3 here is CSVEQGKNQPQHF. In nucleotides, the CDR3 is TGCAGCGTTGAACAGGGGAAAAATCAGCCCCAGCATTTT.

This clonotype showed up many times. V gene TRBV3-1 combines with J gene TRBJ2-1; a possible D gene is TRBD1 (6 bases). There are 14 residues in the CDR3. Looked up from germline, CDR1 is LGHDT and CDR2 is YNNKEL (reference sequence). With 1 base removed from V and 6 bases from J, the gap between germline ends came to 10 bases. This chain's CDR3 is CASSQVRGSNEQFF. The CDR3 nucleotides are TGTGCCAGCAGCCAAGTTAGGGGGAGCAATGAGCAGTTCTTC.

This clonotype was recorded at least ten times. The chain couples TRBV29-1 to TRBJ1-1; D might be TRBD1 (5 bases). V was pared by 7 bases and J by 0 bases, with 18 bases between. This CDR3 has 15 amino acids. Germline loops: CDR1 SQVTM, CDR2 ANQGSEA. This chain's CDR3 is CSACPGWGMNTEAFF. CDR3 in DNA: TGCAGCGCCTGCCCAGGATGGGGCATGAACACTGAAGCTTTCTTT.

This clonotype was observed at least ten times. This sequence joins TRBV3-1 and TRBJ1-1; 8 bases fit TRBD1. V shed 3 bases, J shed 5 bases, and the junction held 5 bases outside the gene matches. The germline V gene encodes CDR1 LGHDT and CDR2 YNNKEL (reference sequence). The length of the CDR3 is 14 residues. CDR3 DNA sequence: TGTGCCAGCAGCCACACAGGGGGAAGGACTGAAGCTTTCTTT. This translates into CASSHTGGRTEAFF.